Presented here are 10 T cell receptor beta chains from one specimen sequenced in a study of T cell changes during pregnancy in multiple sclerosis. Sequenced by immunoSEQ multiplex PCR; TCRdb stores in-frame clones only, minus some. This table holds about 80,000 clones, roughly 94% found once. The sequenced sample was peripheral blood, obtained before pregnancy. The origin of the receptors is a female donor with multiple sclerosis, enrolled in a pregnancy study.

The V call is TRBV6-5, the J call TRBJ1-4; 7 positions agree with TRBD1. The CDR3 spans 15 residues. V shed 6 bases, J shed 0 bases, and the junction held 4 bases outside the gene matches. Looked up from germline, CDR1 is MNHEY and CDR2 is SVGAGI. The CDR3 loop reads CASSYTGATNEKLFF. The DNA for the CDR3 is TGTGCCAGCAGCTACACAGGGGCAACTAATGAAAAACTGTTTTTT.

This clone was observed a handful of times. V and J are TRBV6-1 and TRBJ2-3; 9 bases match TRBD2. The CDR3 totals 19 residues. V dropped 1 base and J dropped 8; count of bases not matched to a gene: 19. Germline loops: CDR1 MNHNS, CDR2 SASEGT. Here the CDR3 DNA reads TGTGCCAGCAGTGAAGGACATTCGGTGGCGGGAGGGCCCTTGGGTACGCAGTATTTT. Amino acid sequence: CASSEGHSVAGGPLGTQYF.

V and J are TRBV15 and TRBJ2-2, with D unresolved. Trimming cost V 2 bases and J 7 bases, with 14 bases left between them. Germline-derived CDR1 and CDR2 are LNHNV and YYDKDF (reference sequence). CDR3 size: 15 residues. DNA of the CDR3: TGTGCCACCAGCAGATTTGAGGTCTCGGGCGGGGAGCTGTTTTTT. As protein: CATSRFEVSGGELFF.

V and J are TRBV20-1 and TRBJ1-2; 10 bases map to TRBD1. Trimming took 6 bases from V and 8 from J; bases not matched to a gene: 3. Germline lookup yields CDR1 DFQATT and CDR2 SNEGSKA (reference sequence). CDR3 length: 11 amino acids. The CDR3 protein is CSARTGGGYTF. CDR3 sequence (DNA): TGCAGTGCCCGGACAGGGGGAGGCTACACCTTC.

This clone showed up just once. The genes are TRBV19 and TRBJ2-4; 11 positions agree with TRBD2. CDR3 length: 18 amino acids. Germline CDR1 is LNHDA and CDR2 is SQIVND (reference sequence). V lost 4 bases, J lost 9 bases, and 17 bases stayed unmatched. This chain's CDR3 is CASSNQTGLADLNFIQYF. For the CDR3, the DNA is TGTGCCAGTAGTAACCAAACGGGACTAGCGGACCTCAATTTCATTCAGTACTTC.

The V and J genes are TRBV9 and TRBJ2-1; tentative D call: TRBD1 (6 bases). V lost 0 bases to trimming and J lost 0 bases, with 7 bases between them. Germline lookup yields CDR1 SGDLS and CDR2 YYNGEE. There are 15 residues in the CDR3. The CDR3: CASSVEGVSYNEQFF. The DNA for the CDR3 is TGTGCCAGCAGCGTAGAGGGGGTCTCCTACAATGAGCAGTTCTTC.

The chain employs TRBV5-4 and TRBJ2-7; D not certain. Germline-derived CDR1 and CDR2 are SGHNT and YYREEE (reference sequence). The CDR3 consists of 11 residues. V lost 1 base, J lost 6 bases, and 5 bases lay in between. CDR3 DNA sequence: TGTGCCAGCAGCTTGTTCGGCGAGCAGTACTTC. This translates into CASSLFGEQYF.

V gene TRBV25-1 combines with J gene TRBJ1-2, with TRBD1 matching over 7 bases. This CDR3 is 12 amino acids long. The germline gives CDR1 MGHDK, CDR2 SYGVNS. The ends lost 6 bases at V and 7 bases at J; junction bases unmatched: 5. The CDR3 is CASRGTDGGYTF. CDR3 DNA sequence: TGTGCCAGCAGGGGGACAGATGGTGGCTACACCTTC.

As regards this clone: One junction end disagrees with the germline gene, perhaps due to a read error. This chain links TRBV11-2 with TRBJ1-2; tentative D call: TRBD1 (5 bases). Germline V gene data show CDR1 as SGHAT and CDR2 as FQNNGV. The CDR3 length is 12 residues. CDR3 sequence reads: CASSIDSYGYTF. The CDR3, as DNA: TGTGCCAGCAGCATAGACAGCTATGGCTACACCTTC.

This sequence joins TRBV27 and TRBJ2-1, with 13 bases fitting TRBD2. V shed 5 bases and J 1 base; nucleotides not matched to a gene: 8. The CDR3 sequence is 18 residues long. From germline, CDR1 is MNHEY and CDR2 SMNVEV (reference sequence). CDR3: CASSLLAGGLGSYNEQFF. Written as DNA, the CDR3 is TGTGCCAGCAGTCTACTAGCGGGAGGGTTGGGGTCCTACAATGAGCAGTTCTTC.